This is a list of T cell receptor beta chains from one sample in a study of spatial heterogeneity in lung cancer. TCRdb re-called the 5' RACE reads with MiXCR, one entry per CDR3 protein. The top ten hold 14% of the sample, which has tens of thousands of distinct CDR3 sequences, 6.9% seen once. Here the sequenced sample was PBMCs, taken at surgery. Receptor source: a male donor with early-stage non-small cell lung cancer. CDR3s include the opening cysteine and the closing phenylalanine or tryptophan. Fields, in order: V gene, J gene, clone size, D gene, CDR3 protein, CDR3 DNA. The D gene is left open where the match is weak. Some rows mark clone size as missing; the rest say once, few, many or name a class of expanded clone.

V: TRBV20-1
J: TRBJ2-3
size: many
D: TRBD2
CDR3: CSARSSGRPSSTDTQYF
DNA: TGCAGTGCTAGGTCTAGCGGGAGGCCCTCTAGCACAGATACGCAGTATTTT

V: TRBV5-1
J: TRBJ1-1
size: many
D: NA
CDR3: CASSSGGVSAEAFF
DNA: TGCGCCAGCAGCTCGGGGGGTGTTTCGGCTGAAGCTTTCTTT

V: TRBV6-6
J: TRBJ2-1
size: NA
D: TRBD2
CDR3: CASSSLGTRAYNEQFF
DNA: TGTGCCAGCAGTTCCCTGGGGACTAGGGCCTACAATGAGCAGTTCTTC

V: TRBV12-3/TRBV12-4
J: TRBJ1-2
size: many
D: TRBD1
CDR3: CASSPGQGADYGYTF
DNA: TGTGCCAGCAGCCCGGGACAGGGGGCGGACTATGGCTACACCTTC

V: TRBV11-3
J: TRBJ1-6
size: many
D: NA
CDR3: CASSLYAYNSPLHF
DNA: TGTGCCAGCAGCCTCTACGCCTATAATTCACCCCTCCACTTT

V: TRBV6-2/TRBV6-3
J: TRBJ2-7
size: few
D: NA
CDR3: CASRTGLGEQYF
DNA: TGTGCCAGCAGAACAGGACTGGGCGAGCAGTACTTC

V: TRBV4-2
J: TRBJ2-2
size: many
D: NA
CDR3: CASSRAENTGELFF
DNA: TGTGCCAGCAGCCGGGCGGAGAACACCGGGGAGCTGTTTTTT

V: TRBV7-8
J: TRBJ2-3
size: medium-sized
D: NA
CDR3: CASSPVGTSTQYF
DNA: TGTGCCAGCAGCCCGGTCGGGACTTCGACGCAGTATTTT

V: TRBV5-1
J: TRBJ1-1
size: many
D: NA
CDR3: CASSLIRAVEGTEAFF
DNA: TGCGCCAGCAGCTTGATCAGGGCCGTCGAAGGTACTGAAGCTTTCTTT

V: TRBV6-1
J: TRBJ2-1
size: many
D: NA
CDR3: CASSEGWNSYNEQFF
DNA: TGTGCCAGCAGTGAAGGGTGGAACTCCTACAATGAGCAGTTCTTC

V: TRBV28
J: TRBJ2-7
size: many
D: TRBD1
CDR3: CASSPGTGTPYEQYF
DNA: TGTGCCAGCTCTCCCGGGACAGGGACGCCCTACGAGCAGTACTTC

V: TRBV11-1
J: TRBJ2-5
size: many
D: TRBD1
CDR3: CASSWGQEETQYF
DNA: TGTGCCAGCAGCTGGGGACAGGAAGAGACCCAGTACTTC

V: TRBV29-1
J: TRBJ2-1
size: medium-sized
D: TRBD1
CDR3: CSVLGIVRTGGYNEQFF
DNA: TGCAGCGTTTTGGGGATCGTGCGGACAGGGGGCTACAATGAGCAGTTCTTC

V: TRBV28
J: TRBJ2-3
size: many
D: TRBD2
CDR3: CALGGRDTQYF
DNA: TGTGCCCTGGGCGGGAGGGATACGCAGTATTTT

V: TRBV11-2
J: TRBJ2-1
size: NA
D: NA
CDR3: CASSRPGRGSYNEQFF
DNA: TGTGCCAGCAGCCGACCCGGCAGGGGCTCCTACAATGAGCAGTTCTTC